This T cell receptor beta chain was captured in a study of cytomegalovirus exposure and HLA in healthy donors. In the PCR, 60 Vbeta and 13 Jbeta primers were used. Only in-frame clones appear in the TCRdb table, and some are missing; sequencing was by immunoSEQ multiplex PCR. The sample yields over 130,000 clones, about four fifths seen once. The CDR3 sequence is 12 residues long. Germline assignment: CDR1 MGHDK and CDR2 SYGVNS. V was clipped by 3 bases and J by 7 bases, with 9 bases between them. The V call is TRBV25-1, the J call TRBJ1-1, with D perhaps TRBD1 (5 bases). The sequenced sample was PBMCs. The sequence was obtained from a human donor in good health. In nucleotides, the CDR3 is TGTGCCAGCAGTGACACCGACAGTGAAGCTTTCTTT. It specifies CASSDTDSEAFF.